Below, 18 T cell receptor beta chains from the same sample are listed, as sequenced in a study of CD8+CD57+ T cells in acquired aplastic anemia. Investigators profiled TCR beta VDJ and CDR3 from genomic DNA template. MiXCR was run by TCRdb on the reads, yielding one entry per CDR3 protein. The sample contains 200,000 or so distinct CDR3 sequences, about three fifths of which appear only once. Sequenced input: sorted CD4+, CD8+, or CD8+CD57+ T cells (not recorded which) from PBMCs. The receptor source for this set is a human donor with severe aplastic anemia or a healthy control (not recorded which).

The J gene is TRBJ1-5, the V gene TRBV24-1; D ambiguous. CDR3 length equals 14 residues. Trimming took off 6 bases at V and 7 bases at J, with 15 bases between the two ends. In germline, CDR1 is KGHDR, CDR2 SFDVKD. CDR3 DNA sequence: TGTGCCACCAGTACTCCCGGGATAGGCCAGCCCCAGCATTTT. Protein product: CATSTPGIGQPQHF.

CDR3 bases: TGTGCCACCGCGGCTAGCACAGATACGCAGTATTTT. Its protein product is CATAASTDTQYF. The V call is TRBV24-1, the J call TRBJ2-3; no clear D gene. CDR1 and CDR2 (germline): KGHDR, SFDVKD. V was clipped by 9 bases and J by 0 bases, with 6 bases between them. The CDR3 consists of 12 residues.

By proportion, this clonotype is medium-sized. CDR3 loop: CSVVEDLGYEQYF. CDR3 bases: TGCAGCGTTGTCGAGGACCTGGGATACGAGCAGTACTTC. The genes are TRBV29-1 and TRBJ2-7; the D is unclear. Trimming left V 4 bases short and J 4 bases short, with 14 bases between. This CDR3 has 13 residues. Germline CDR1 reads SQVTM; CDR2 reads ANQGSEA.

About this clonotype itself: One base away lies a much larger clone, so this may be a sequencing read error. The J gene is TRBJ2-1, the V gene TRBV30; no reliable D call. This CDR3 spans 12 amino acids. Per germline, CDR1 GTSNPN and CDR2 SVGIG (reference sequence). The CDR3, as DNA: TGTGCCTGGAGTGGCAGTTACAATGGGCAGTTCTTC. Protein sequence: CAWSGSYNGQFF.

This chain joins TRBV5-1 and TRBJ2-1; D is possibly TRBD2 (6 bases). This CDR3 region has 15 residues. Looked up from germline, CDR1 is SGHRS and CDR2 is YFSETQ. Trimming left V 3 bases short and J 4 bases short, with 14 bases between. CDR3 coding DNA: TGCGCCAGCAGCTCGATCGCTAGCGTATACAATGAGCAGTTCTTC. Amino acid sequence: CASSSIASVYNEQFF.

V and J are TRBV7-2 and TRBJ1-4, with no clear D. CDR1 SGHTA and CDR2 FQGNSA come from the germline V gene. V lost 5 bases, J lost 6 bases, and 7 bases lay in between. The CDR3 is 12 residues long. The DNA of the CDR3 is TGTGCCAGCAGCACCACATATGAAAAACTGTTTTTT. This gives the protein CASSTTYEKLFF.

This clonotype came up a few times. This chain links TRBV5-4 with TRBJ2-6; D may be TRBD2 (5 bases). This CDR3 has 15 residues. CDR1 is SGHNT and CDR2 is YYREEE in the germline V gene (reference sequence). V lost 0 bases, J lost 2 bases, and 6 bases lay in between. The CDR3 DNA reads TGTGCCAGCAGCTTGGGGGGAGCTGGGGCCAACGTCCTGACTTTC. This translates into CASSLGGAGANVLTF. The entire variable domain, with the rest obtained from reference TRBV5-4 and TRBJ2-6, is as follows: ETGVTQSPTHLIKTRGQQVTLRCSSQSGHNTVSWYQQALGQGPQFIFQYYREEENGRGNFPPRFSGLQFPNYSSELNVNALELDDSALYLCASSLGGAGANVLTFGAGSRLTVL.

J is TRBJ1-1 and V is TRBV20-1; D may be TRBD1 (6 bases). The V gene's germline CDR1 is DFQATT and CDR2 SNEGSKA (reference sequence). The CDR3 sequence is 13 residues long. Trimming took 6 bases from V and 8 from J, leaving 19 bases between them. CDR3 sequence reads: CSAEAGTKREAFF. As DNA, the CDR3 is TGCAGTGCGGAGGCCGGGACAAAACGGGAAGCTTTCTTT.

The rearrangement links TRBV7-9 to TRBJ2-7, with no clear D. The V gene lost 4 bases and the J gene lost 3 bases, with 16 bases spanning the gap. Germline-derived CDR1 and CDR2 are SEHNR and FQNEAQ (reference sequence). CDR3 length: 15 residues. This chain's CDR3 is CASSSDGFAFYEQYF. CDR3 coding DNA: TGTGCCAGCAGCTCTGATGGGTTCGCTTTCTACGAGCAGTACTTC.

J is TRBJ1-2 and V is TRBV19, with 9 bases that match TRBD1. Germline V CDR1 and CDR2: LNHDA, SQIVND (reference sequence). This CDR3 has 14 residues. V trimming: 7 bases; J trimming: 7 bases; junction bases outside the gene matches: 10. CDR3 coding DNA: TGTGCCAGTAACCCGGGGACAGGGAGGTCTGGCTACACCTTC. Translating gives CASNPGTGRSGYTF.

The chain uses TRBV7-6 and TRBJ1-1; D remains unclear. Germline-derived CDR1 and CDR2 are SGHVS and FNYEAQ. Trimming pared 1 base from V and 8 bases from J, leaving 11 bases between. The CDR3 sequence is 13 residues long. CDR3 amino acids: CASSLGSGFEAFF. In DNA form, the CDR3 reads TGTGCCAGCAGCTTAGGGTCTGGGTTCGAAGCTTTCTTT.

The rearrangement links TRBV7-9 to TRBJ2-7; 9 bases fit TRBD1. V trimming: 4 bases; J trimming: 4 bases; junction bases outside the gene matches: 11. CDR3 length: 16 residues. Germline V gene sequence: CDR1 SEHNR, CDR2 FQNEAQ (reference sequence). The CDR3 bases are TGTGCCAGCAGCTCTACCGGGACAGGGAGAATTTACGAGCAGTACTTC. Translated, it gives CASSSTGTGRIYEQYF.

Concerning this clonotype itself: The conserved final phenylalanine or tryptophan is absent from the CDR3, which likely points to a read error. This sequence joins TRBV7-9 and TRBJ2-7, with TRBD1 as a possible D gene (6 bases). This CDR3 region has 14 residues. The V gene lost 5 bases and the J gene lost 5 bases, with 16 bases spanning the gap. Germline V gene lookup returns CDR1 SEHNR and CDR2 FQNEAQ (reference sequence). The CDR3 spells CASSPGTQFHEQYS. The CDR3 nucleotides read TGTGCCAGCAGCCCTGGGACACAGTTCCACGAGCAGTACTCC.

The chain employs TRBV5-6 and TRBJ2-1, with a weak D call TRBD2 (6 bases). Germline V CDR1 and CDR2: SGHDT, YYEEEE. This CDR3 has 13 residues. V lost 4 bases and J 6 bases, leaving 11 bases between the germline ends. DNA of the CDR3: TGTGCCAGCAGCCCCGGCGGGGCCAATGAGCAGTTCTTC. It yields the protein CASSPGGANEQFF.

In its sample, this clonotype was seen many times. V usage is TRBV19 and J usage is TRBJ2-7; TRBD1 or TRBD2 may be the D gene (5 bases each). The CDR3 has 14 amino acids. CDR1 is LNHDA and CDR2 is SQIVND in the germline V gene (reference sequence). V gave up 4 bases and J gave up 2 bases, with 12 bases separating them. CDR3 in DNA: TGTGCCAGTAGTAATGGGGGAATGGCCTACGAGCAGTACTTC. Protein sequence: CASSNGGMAYEQYF.

This chain uses TRBV19 with TRBJ2-6; D is tentatively TRBD1 or TRBD2 (5 bases each). Germline V lookup: CDR1 LNHDA, CDR2 SQIVND (reference sequence). This CDR3 is built from 14 residues. The germline V and J ends were trimmed by 2 bases and 6 bases, with 8 bases remaining between them. CDR3 bases: TGTGCCAGTAGTATACAGGGAGAGGCCAACGTCCTGACTTTC. The encoded protein is CASSIQGEANVLTF.

The chain joins TRBV24-1 to TRBJ2-1, with 8 bases identical to TRBD1. Per germline, CDR1 KGHDR and CDR2 SFDVKD. The CDR3 runs to 14 residues. The V gene end was trimmed by 5 bases and the J gene end by 6 bases; junction bases not matched to a gene: 5. As DNA, the CDR3 is TGTGCCACCAGTGGACAGGGGCCCACCAATGAGCAGTTCTTC. Encoded protein: CATSGQGPTNEQFF.

CDR3: CASSRDFLRTGELFF. The CDR3 DNA reads TGTGCCAGCAGTCGGGACTTTTTAAGGACCGGGGAGCTGTTTTTT. This rearrangement joins TRBV2 to TRBJ2-2, with D perhaps matching TRBD2 (6 bases). This CDR3 has 15 amino acids. The V end lost 5 bases, the J end lost 5 bases, and 15 bases lay between the germline ends. CDR1 and CDR2 from the germline V gene are SNHLY and FYNNEI.